These 6 T cell receptor beta chains came from one sample sequenced in a study of blood T cell repertoires in COVID-19. Repertoires were generated with immunoSEQ multiplex PCR, while TCRdb's copy carries only in-frame clones and drops some. The table shows some 28,000 clones, with 70% to 90% occurring only once. The sample was peripheral blood. Receptors originate from a human donor in a cohort sampled during active COVID-19.

The CDR3 is CATSTPLGRALDEQFF. CDR3 bases: TGTGCCACCAGCACCCCCTTGGGCAGGGCGTTGGATGAGCAGTTCTTC. The V and J genes are TRBV15 and TRBJ2-1; D may be TRBD1 (5 bases). Germline CDR1 and CDR2: LNHNV and YYDKDF (reference sequence). CDR3 length: 16 residues. The V end was cut by 4 bases, the J end by 8 bases, with 21 bases between.

The V and J genes are TRBV5-1 and TRBJ2-7; 9 bases are a match to TRBD1. The V gene end was trimmed by 4 bases and the J gene end by 1 base; junction bases not matched to a gene: 3. The CDR3 extends over 14 amino acids. Germline lookup yields CDR1 SGHRS and CDR2 YFSETQ. The CDR3 bases are TGCGCCAGCAGCCTGGACAGGGGTTCCTACGAGCAGTACTTC. This translates into CASSLDRGSYEQYF.

The genes are TRBV6-1 and TRBJ2-7; D remains unclear. This CDR3 region has 13 residues. CDR1 is MNHNS, CDR2 SASEGT, per germline. Trimming cost V 1 base and J 10 bases, with 14 bases left between them. The CDR3 protein is CASSEVVEYGQYF. The CDR3 DNA reads as TGTGCCAGCAGTGAAGTTGTGGAGTACGGACAGTACTTC.

The rearrangement links TRBV27 to TRBJ2-1; 7 bases match TRBD2. Germline CDR1 reads MNHEY; CDR2 reads SMNVEV (reference sequence). The CDR3 consists of 20 residues. The junction had 25 bases not matched to a gene; V was cut back by 4 bases and J by 7 bases. The CDR3, as DNA: TGTGCCAGCAGTTCTATCCCCTTTTCAACTAGCGCCGGGGGAGCGAATGAGCAGTTCTTC. Translating it yields CASSSIPFSTSAGGANEQFF.

The chain employs TRBV27 and TRBJ2-5, with D possibly TRBD1 on 6 matching bases. Per germline, CDR1 MNHEY and CDR2 SMNVEV (reference sequence). Deletions cut 6 bases from V and 9 bases from J, with 26 bases between. This CDR3 comprises 16 residues. CDR3 region: CASRPTGIGAHNPQYF. CDR3 in DNA: TGTGCCAGCAGACCAACAGGGATTGGGGCCCATAACCCCCAGTACTTC.

The chain links TRBV12-5 to TRBJ1-5; D is ambiguous. Per germline, CDR1 LGHNT and CDR2 FRNRAP. With 1 base removed from V and 4 bases from J, the gap between germline ends came to 11 bases. The CDR3 has 15 amino acids. The DNA for the CDR3 is TGTGCTAGTGGTTTGGACAGCAAACCGAATCAGCCCCAGCATTTT. Protein: CASGLDSKPNQPQHF. Variable domain in full (rest from reference TRBV12-5 and TRBJ1-5): DARVTQTPRHKVTEMGQEVTMRCQPILGHNTVFWYRQTMMQGLELLAYFRNRAPLDDSGMPKDRFSAEMPDATLATLKIQPSEPRDSAVYFCASGLDSKPNQPQHFGDGTRLSIL.